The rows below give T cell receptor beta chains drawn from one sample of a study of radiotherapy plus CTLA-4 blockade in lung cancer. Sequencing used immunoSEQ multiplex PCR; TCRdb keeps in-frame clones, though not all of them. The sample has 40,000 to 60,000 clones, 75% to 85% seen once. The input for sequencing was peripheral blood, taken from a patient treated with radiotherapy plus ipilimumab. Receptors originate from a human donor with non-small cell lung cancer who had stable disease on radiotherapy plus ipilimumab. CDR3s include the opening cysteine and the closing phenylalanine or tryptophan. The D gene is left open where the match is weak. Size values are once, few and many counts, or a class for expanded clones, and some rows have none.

TGTGCCACCTGGACTAGCCCATCATTCAGCAATGAGCAGTTCTTC	CATWTSPSFSNEQFF	15	.	TRBJ2-1	TRBD2	TRBV28
TGCGCCAGCAGTCGGGACACTAGCACAGATACGCAGTATTTT	CASSRDTSTDTQYF	14	once	TRBJ2-3	.	TRBV4-3
TGTGCCAGCAGCGGAAGGAGCCTGCGGGGCTACACCTTC	CASSGRSLRGYTF	13	.	TRBJ1-2	.	TRBV7-6
TGTGCCAGTTTAGGGACAGGGGAAAAACTGTTTTTT	CASLGTGEKLFF	12	few	TRBJ1-4	TRBD1	TRBV28
TGTGCCAGCAGCTTAGCGCGCGCTAGCGGGAGCGGTTTGAATGAGCAGTTCTTC	CASSLARASGSGLNEQFF	18	.	TRBJ2-1	TRBD2	TRBV7-2
TGTGCCAGCAGTGGACGGAGACCGGGACAGGGAATTTACTACACCTTC	CASSGRRPGQGIYYTF	16	.	TRBJ1-2	TRBD1	TRBV6-1
TGTGCCAGCAGTTGGACAGGGGGCGCCGCGAACACCGGGGAGCTGTTTTTT	CASSWTGGAANTGELFF	17	.	TRBJ2-2	TRBD1	TRBV28
TGTGCCAGCACTCGGACTAGCGGGAGCGGAGATACGCAGTATTTT	CASTRTSGSGDTQYF	15	.	TRBJ2-3	TRBD2	TRBV6-4
TGTGCCAGCAGCTTGGGGCCCCCCCTCAGGGTACAAGAGACCCAGTACTTC	CASSLGPPLRVQETQYF	17	.	TRBJ2-5	.	TRBV5-6
TGCGCCAGCAGCCAAGATGGGCGGGGGCCATCTCAACTGTTTTTT	CASSQDGRGPSQLFF	15	.	TRBJ1-4	.	TRBV4-3